The clone carrying this T cell receptor (beta chain) has a count of ten or more. Antigen: not known. Indicated time point: patch test 1, 2 weeks after DPC sensitization. Treatment of the sample: therapeutic diphenylcyclopropenone sensitization with weekly scalp DPC. The record originates from a study of human T cells and chemical hapten exposure. Findings and caveats of the study: Alopecia in all donors means immunity may differ from healthy individuals.

CDR1 is SGHTA and CDR2 is FQGNSA in the germline V gene. V dropped 3 bases and J dropped 2; count of bases not matched to a gene: 3. This CDR3 contains 14 residues. TCRdb called the RACE reads again in MiXCR, with one record for every CDR3 protein. The data contain some 380,000 distinct CDR3 sequences, around 5% of them singletons. The receptor's source is a woman in her forties or fifties with alopecia areata. Some clones in this sample may be carry-over from other donors' samples. The material sequenced was whole blood, taken in connection with sensitization to the hapten diphenylcyclopropenone (DPC). This chain joins TRBV7-2 and TRBJ2-7; 8 bases agree with TRBD1. As DNA, the CDR3 is TGTGCCAGCAGCTTGGACAGGGCTACCTACGAGCAGTACTTC. Translation gives CASSLDRATYEQYF.